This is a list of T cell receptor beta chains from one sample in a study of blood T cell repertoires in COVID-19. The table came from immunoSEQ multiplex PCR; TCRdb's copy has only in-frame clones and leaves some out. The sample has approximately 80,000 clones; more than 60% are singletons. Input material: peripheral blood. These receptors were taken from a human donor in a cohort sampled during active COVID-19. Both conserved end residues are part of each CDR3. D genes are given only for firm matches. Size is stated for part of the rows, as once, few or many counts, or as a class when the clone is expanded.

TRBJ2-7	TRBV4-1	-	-	CASSQLDAAGGYEQYF	TGCGCCAGCAGCCAACTTGACGCCGCGGGTGGCTACGAGCAGTACTTC
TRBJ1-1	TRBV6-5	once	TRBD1	CASSRATGGTEAFF	TGTGCCAGCAGTCGGGCGACAGGGGGCACTGAAGCTTTCTTT
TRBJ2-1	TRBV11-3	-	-	CASSLAASSYNEQFF	TGTGCCAGCAGCTTAGCTGCGAGCTCCTACAATGAGCAGTTCTTC
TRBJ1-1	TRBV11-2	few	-	CASSTGTSTEAFF	TGTGCCAGCAGCACCGGGACTTCGACTGAAGCTTTCTTT
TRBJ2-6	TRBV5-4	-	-	CASSFLQGPGANVLTF	TGTGCCAGCAGCTTCTTACAGGGCCCTGGGGCCAACGTCCTGACTTTC
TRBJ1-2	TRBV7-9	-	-	CASSPDRHANYGYTF	TGTGCCAGCAGTCCAGACAGACACGCTAACTATGGCTACACCTTC
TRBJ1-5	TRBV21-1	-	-	CASSKAPDREGGTHQPQHF	TGTGCCAGCAGCAAAGCCCCAGACAGGGAAGGAGGCACCCATCAGCCCCAGCATTTT
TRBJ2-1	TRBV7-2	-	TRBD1	CASSFTGGILNEQFF	TGTGCCAGCAGCTTCACAGGGGGCATTTTAAATGAGCAGTTCTTC
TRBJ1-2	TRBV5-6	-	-	CASSLRREGVAGYTF	TGTGCCAGCAGCTTGCGGAGGGAAGGAGTGGCTGGCTACACCTTC
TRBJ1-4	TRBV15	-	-	CATRRTNEKLFF	TGTGCCACCAGGAGGACTAATGAAAAACTGTTTTTT
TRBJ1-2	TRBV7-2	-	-	CASSGRVNYGYTF	TGTGCCAGCAGCGGGAGGGTTAACTATGGCTACACCTTC
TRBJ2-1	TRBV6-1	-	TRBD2	CASSGRGKELAGGNEQFF	TGTGCCAGCAGTGGACGGGGAAAAGAGCTAGCGGGAGGGAATGAGCAGTTCTTC
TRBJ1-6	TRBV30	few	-	CAWSEQVEVYNSPLHF	TGTGCCTGGAGTGAACAAGTAGAGGTCTATAATTCACCCCTCCACTTT
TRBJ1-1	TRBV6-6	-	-	CASSYSTGEAFF	TGTGCCAGCAGTTACTCGACAGGTGAAGCTTTCTTT
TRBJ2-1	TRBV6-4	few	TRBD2	CASSDKGLAGEQFF	TGTGCCAGCAGTGACAAGGGACTAGCGGGGGAGCAGTTCTTC
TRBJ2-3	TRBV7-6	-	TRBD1	CASSRRQGGTDTQYF	TGTGCCAGCAGCAGAAGACAGGGGGGCACAGATACGCAGTATTTT
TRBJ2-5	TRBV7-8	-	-	CASSLHRYQETQYF	TGTGCCAGCAGCTTACACAGGTACCAAGAGACCCAGTACTTC
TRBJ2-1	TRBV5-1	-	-	CASSPPGPEQFF	TGCGCCAGCAGCCCCCCGGGTCCCGAGCAGTTCTTC
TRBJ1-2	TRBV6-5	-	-	CASKAGRSNGYTF	TGTGCCAGCAAAGCGGGCAGGTCCAATGGCTACACCTTC
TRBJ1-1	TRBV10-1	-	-	CASSALLNTEAFF	TGCGCCAGCAGTGCCCTACTGAACACTGAAGCTTTCTTT
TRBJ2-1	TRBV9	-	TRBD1	CASQPGGLIYNEQFF	TGTGCCAGCCAGCCAGGGGGCCTCATCTACAATGAGCAGTTCTTC
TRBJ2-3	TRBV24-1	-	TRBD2	CATSEGGFGTDTQYF	TGTGCCACCAGTGAGGGGGGGTTCGGAACAGATACGCAGTATTTT
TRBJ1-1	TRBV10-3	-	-	CATVPGTLNTEAFF	TGTGCCACGGTACCCGGGACACTGAACACTGAAGCTTTCTTT
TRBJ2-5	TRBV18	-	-	CASSGPRETQYF	TGTGCCAGCTCAGGGCCCAGGGAGACCCAGTACTTC
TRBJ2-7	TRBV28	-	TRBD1	CASISTGDNEQYF	TGTGCCAGCATTTCGACAGGGGACAACGAGCAGTACTTC
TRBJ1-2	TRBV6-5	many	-	CASSYGENIYGYTF	TGTGCCAGCAGTTACGGGGAGAATATCTATGGCTACACCTTC
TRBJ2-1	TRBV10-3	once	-	CAISEGLYNEQFF	TGTGCCATCAGTGAGGGCCTCTACAATGAGCAGTTCTTC
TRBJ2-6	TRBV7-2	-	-	CASSHPQGRDPSGANVLTF	TGTGCCAGCAGCCATCCACAGGGGCGGGACCCCTCTGGGGCCAACGTCCTGACTTTC
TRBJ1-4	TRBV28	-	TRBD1	CASSPPGGADEKLFF	TGTGCCAGCAGTCCCCCAGGGGGCGCTGATGAAAAACTGTTTTTT
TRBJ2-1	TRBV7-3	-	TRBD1	CASSRDRGPYNEQFF	TGTGCCAGCAGCCGAGACAGGGGGCCCTACAATGAGCAGTTCTTC
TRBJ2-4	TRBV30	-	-	CAWDTENIQYF	TGTGCCTGGGACACCGAAAACATTCAGTACTTC
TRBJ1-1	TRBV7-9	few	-	CASSLESGWITEAFF	TGTGCCAGCAGCTTAGAGTCGGGATGGATCACTGAAGCTTTCTTT
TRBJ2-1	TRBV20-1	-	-	CSASGTLGEQFF	TGCAGTGCCAGTGGGACTCTCGGTGAGCAGTTCTTC
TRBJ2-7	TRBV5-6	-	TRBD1	CASRRAGGEPQYF	TGTGCCAGCAGAAGGGCAGGGGGCGAACCGCAGTACTTC
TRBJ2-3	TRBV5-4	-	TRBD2	CASRDVGGGEVDTQYF	TGTGCCAGCAGAGATGTGGGCGGGGGGGAGGTAGATACGCAGTATTTT
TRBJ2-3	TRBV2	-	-	CASRSASSTDTQYF	TGTGCCAGCCGGTCTGCGTCTAGCACAGATACGCAGTATTTT
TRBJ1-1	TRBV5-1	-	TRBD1	CASSWTGVPLGNTEAFF	TGCGCCAGCAGCTGGACAGGGGTCCCCTTGGGGAACACTGAAGCTTTCTTT
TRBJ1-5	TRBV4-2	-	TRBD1	CASSQDVGTVTNQPQHF	TGTGCCAGCAGCCAAGACGTGGGGACAGTCACCAATCAGCCCCAGCATTTT
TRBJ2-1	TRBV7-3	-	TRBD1	CASSRTGRDREQFF	TGTGCCAGCAGCCGGACAGGGCGAGACCGTGAGCAGTTCTTC
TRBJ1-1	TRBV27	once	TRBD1	CASSFSDRVNTEAFF	TGTGCCAGCAGTTTCTCGGACAGGGTGAACACTGAAGCTTTCTTT
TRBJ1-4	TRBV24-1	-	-	CATSDPGGADEKLFF	TGTGCCACCAGTGATCCGGGGGGCGCCGATGAAAAACTGTTTTTT
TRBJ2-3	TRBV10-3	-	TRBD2	CAISGTSGGTDTQYF	TGTGCCATCAGTGGGACTAGCGGGGGCACAGATACGCAGTATTTT
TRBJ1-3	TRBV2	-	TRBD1	CASNQGAGNTIYF	TGTGCCAGCAATCAGGGGGCCGGAAACACCATATATTTT
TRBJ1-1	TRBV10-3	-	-	CAISAQGNTEAFF	TGTGCCATCAGCGCACAGGGGAACACTGAAGCTTTCTTT
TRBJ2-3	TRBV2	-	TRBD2	CASKSGTSTDTQYF	TGTGCCAGCAAAAGCGGGACTAGCACAGATACGCAGTATTTT
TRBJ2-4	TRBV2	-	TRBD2	CASSGEGLAVLAKNIQYF	TGTGCCAGCAGTGGGGAGGGACTAGCGGTACTAGCCAAAAACATTCAGTACTTC
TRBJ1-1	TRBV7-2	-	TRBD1	CASSTKLQGGRLPNTEAFF	TGTGCCAGCAGCACAAAACTACAGGGGGGTCGCCTGCCGAACACTGAAGCTTTCTTT
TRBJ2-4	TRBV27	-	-	CASSPRRGGNIQYF	TGTGCCAGCAGCCCTCGCAGGGGAGGGAACATTCAGTACTTC
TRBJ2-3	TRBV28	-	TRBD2	CASNPSPLAGGPDTQYF	TGTGCCAGCAACCCCTCCCCGCTAGCGGGGGGGCCAGATACGCAGTATTTT
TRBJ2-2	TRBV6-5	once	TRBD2	CASSYSGGPSGELFF	TGTGCCAGCAGTTACTCGGGAGGGCCCTCCGGGGAGCTGTTTTTT
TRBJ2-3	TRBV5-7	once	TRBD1	CASSQPTGATPDTQYF	TGTGCCAGCAGCCAACCGACAGGGGCGACCCCAGATACGCAGTATTTT
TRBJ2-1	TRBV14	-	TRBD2	CASSPRGLAGVGEFF	TGTGCCAGCAGCCCCAGGGGACTAGCGGGAGTTGGTGAGTTCTTC
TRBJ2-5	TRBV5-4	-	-	CASSLDRETTETQYF	TGTGCCAGCAGCTTGGACCGGGAAACCACAGAGACCCAGTACTTC
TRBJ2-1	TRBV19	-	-	CASSTNPSKAYNEQFF	TGTGCCAGTAGTACTAATCCTAGCAAAGCCTACAATGAGCAGTTCTTC
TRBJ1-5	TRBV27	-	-	CASSSTGKNQPQHF	TGTGCCAGCAGTTCTACAGGGAAAAATCAGCCCCAGCATTTT
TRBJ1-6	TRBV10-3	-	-	CAISESGGNRSPLHF	TGTGCCATCAGTGAGTCGGGAGGGAATCGTTCACCCCTCCACTTT
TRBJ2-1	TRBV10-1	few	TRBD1	CASQGDSFYNEQFF	TGCGCCAGCCAGGGGGACAGCTTCTACAATGAGCAGTTCTTC
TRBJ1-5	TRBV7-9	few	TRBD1	CASSSQGDQPQHF	TGTGCCAGCAGCTCCCAGGGGGATCAGCCCCAGCATTTT
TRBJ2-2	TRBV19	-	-	CASSPTNTGELFF	TGTGCCAGTAGTCCCACAAATACCGGGGAGCTGTTTTTT
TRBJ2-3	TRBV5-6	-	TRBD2	CASSRKTSGSADTQYF	TGTGCCAGCAGCCGCAAGACTAGCGGGAGCGCAGATACGCAGTATTTT